This TCR beta chain is drawn from a study of blood T cells in healthy people across ages. Germline CDR1 is MDHEN and CDR2 is SYDVKM. This CDR3 region has 16 residues. Through a sample-barcoded 5' primer and a J-beta primer mix, a second PCR was run for 7 to 11 cycles. Every cDNA molecule bore a tag from a template-switch adaptor containing 12 random nucleotides. Each CDR3 protein is one row after TCRdb ran MiXCR on the 5' RACE reads. The repertoire holds about 580,000 distinct CDR3 sequences, with around half as singletons. As to this clonotype: Its antigen remains unknown. Mismatch with germline at one junction end may stem from a read error.

General observations from the study: One million T cells yielded diversity estimates that were considered underestimates. Versus aged donors, long-lived donors had higher diversity and more naive CD4+ cells. Naive and antigen-experienced cells could not be conclusively compared, given unsorted PBMCs.

The sample taken for sequencing was blood. The chain joins TRBV28 to TRBJ2-5; a weak D match, TRBD1 (6 bases). The receptor's source is an elderly man in good health. CDR3 sequence reads: CASSKAGTITQGTQYF. The CDR3 DNA reads as TGTGCCAGCAGTAAGGCCGGGACAATAACCCAAGGGACCCAGTACTTC.